The source of this T cell receptor (beta chain) is a study of blood T cells in healthy people across ages. Findings of the study overall: The unknown donor CMV status may have confounded expanded clonotype changes. The diversity estimates, figures obtained from one million T cells, were considered underestimates. TCR beta diversity was tightly associated with the proportion of naive T cells. The unsorted PBMCs prevented any conclusive comparison of naive versus antigen-experienced cells.

Trimming shortened V by 5 bases and J by 3 bases, and 16 bases separated the two germline ends. The CDR3 consists of 16 residues. CDR1 and CDR2 from the germline V gene are SEHNR and FQNEAQ (reference sequence). As to this clonotype: Its cognate antigen is unknown.

A sample-barcoded 5' primer and a J-beta primer mix were used in a second PCR of roughly 6 to 11 cycles. A single record per CDR3 protein comes from TCRdb applying MiXCR to the 5' RACE reads. The table lists about 1.6 million distinct CDR3 sequences, approximately 32% of them singletons. The receptor comes from a woman in her twenties or thirties in good health. Sequenced input: blood. The chain employs TRBV7-9 and TRBJ1-4, with D possibly TRBD1 on 5 matching bases. CDR3 sequence reads: CASSAPGSGANEKLFF. In DNA form, the CDR3 reads TGTGCCAGCAGCGCCCCAGGGTCTGGGGCTAATGAAAAACTGTTTTTT.